This T cell receptor (beta chain) was captured by sequencing in a study of OX40 agonist ivuxolimab in advanced cancers. Notes on the research overall: Ivuxolimab, which targeted the costimulatory receptor OX40 (CD134), was an agonistic, fully human IgG2 monoclonal antibody. A male proportion of 70% to 90% and a mean age of roughly 58 years, ranging from roughly 23 to 85, were recorded for the dose-escalation cohort. The paper describes the monotherapy dose-escalation part (N of about 52 patients) of the phase I trial of ivuxolimab. Partial responses occurred in three dose-escalation patients: two with cutaneous melanoma and one with hepatocellular carcinoma. Among the roughly 50 dose-escalation patients, around 19 had hepatocellular carcinoma, around 15 melanoma, 9 renal cell carcinoma and 9 head and neck cancer. Intravenous ivuxolimab was administered to patients every 2 weeks at six dose levels: 0.01, 0.1, 0.3, 1.5, 3 and 10 mg/kg. Peripheral TCRbeta sequencing was intended to test whether TCR sequence diversity was altered and clonal T-cell expansion was caused by ivuxolimab. Prior anti-PD-1, anti-PD-L1 or anti-CTLA-4 therapy was permitted, and approximately 42% of dose-escalation patients had received checkpoint inhibitors.

Patients with autoimmune disease history or receiving systemic immunosuppression were excluded from the trial. Peripheral blood for TCR sequencing was collected from all dose cohorts at baseline, on cycle 4 day 1, and on cycle 7 day 1. The samples were taken from a phase I, first-in-human, multicenter, open-label dose-escalation trial of ivuxolimab. The trial enrolled adults with locally advanced or metastatic head and neck squamous cell, hepatocellular, melanoma or renal cell carcinoma. Before TCR sequencing, CD4+ T cells and CD8+ T cells from peripheral blood were sorted into separate populations. To sequence the TCRbeta CDR3 region, genomic DNA was isolated from the sorted cells. TCRbeta CDR3 regions were sequenced using the immunoSEQ Assay. The source is immuneACCESS, and TCRdb retained only in-frame sequences with V and J called. Part of the clones is not carried over; for the studies checked, unresolved V genes explain less than half of this, and the remainder is unexplained. This sample comprises 11,000 to 15,000 clones, around nine tenths of them detected only once. The top ten hold 5.5% to 8% of the sample.

Overall results and qualifications from the work: After ivuxolimab, CD8+ T cells had more expanded clones than CD4+ T cells on average. The antigen specificity of the clonally expanded peripheral T cells was not determined. In the 0.1-3.0 mg/kg groups, partial responders had among the lowest normalized peripheral clonal expansion, particularly in CD8+ T cells. Low levels of normalized T-cell clonal expansion were also seen in some patients who did not respond. Clonal expansion of both CD4+ and CD8+ blood T cells was observed from baseline to week 6 at doses 0.1 to 3.0 mg/kg.

Concerning this clone itself: Its antigen is currently not known. Base qualities are not recorded, but no much larger clone differs from it by a single base.

The specimen was CD4+ or CD8+ T cells sorted from blood, collected in a trial of the OX40 agonist ivuxolimab. The TCR sequence derives from an adult with an advanced solid tumor such as melanoma, head and neck, liver or kidney cancer.

The nucleotides read TGTGCCAGTAGTATGGAGGGAAAGCATGGCTACACCTTC. The resulting protein is CASSMEGKHGYTF. The rearranged segments are TRBV19 and TRBJ1-2, with the D segment identity uncertain. The V and J ends are trimmed by 3 bases and 6 bases, leaving 11 bases between them. The CDR3 runs 13 residues from the cysteine to the phenylalanine. The only DNA kept is the CDR3, 39 bases in frame from the first base. The germline V gene (reference sequence) provides CDR1 LNHDA and CDR2 SQIVND.